A selection of T cell receptor beta chains follows, all from one sample in a study of blood T cell repertoires in COVID-19. Clones were read by immunoSEQ multiplex PCR, and TCRdb kept only the in-frame ones, dropping some. The sample has about 150,000 clones, about 76% seen once. Sequencing used peripheral blood. The source of these receptors is a woman in her 70s with COVID-19, enrolled during active disease. Both conserved end residues are part of each CDR3. D genes are given only for firm matches. Size is omitted from some rows. Given values are once, few, many or a class for expanded clones.

abundance: once
d_gene: -
j_gene: TRBJ1-1
v_gene: TRBV3-1/TRBV3-2
CDR3nt: TGTGCCAGCAGCCTGAACCACTCGCCTCAAGCTTTCTTT
CDR3aa: CASSLNHSPQAFF

abundance: -
d_gene: -
j_gene: TRBJ2-5
v_gene: TRBV30
CDR3nt: TGTGCCTGGAGGGGAGAGCGGAAGCTTGAGACCCAGTACTTC
CDR3aa: CAWRGERKLETQYF

abundance: -
d_gene: -
j_gene: TRBJ1-5
v_gene: TRBV6-1
CDR3nt: TGTGCCAGCAGTGAAGGGGCAACGAGGGGCAATCAGCCCCAGCATTTT
CDR3aa: CASSEGATRGNQPQHF

abundance: -
d_gene: -
j_gene: TRBJ1-1
v_gene: TRBV9
CDR3nt: TGTGCCAGCAGCCCCATCAGCAGGCGGGGGGGAACTGAAGCTTTCTTT
CDR3aa: CASSPISRRGGTEAFF

abundance: -
d_gene: -
j_gene: TRBJ2-1
v_gene: TRBV4-2
CDR3nt: TGTGCCAGCAGCGAAGGGCGGCTAGGCAATGAGCAGTTCTTC
CDR3aa: CASSEGRLGNEQFF

abundance: -
d_gene: -
j_gene: TRBJ1-1
v_gene: TRBV6-5
CDR3nt: TGTGCCAGCAGTTACGGGGCCTTGAACACTGAAGCTTTCTTT
CDR3aa: CASSYGALNTEAFF

abundance: -
d_gene: TRBD1
j_gene: TRBJ2-7
v_gene: TRBV7-2
CDR3nt: TGTGCCAGCAGCTTAACCCCCCAGACAGGGTTTTACGAGCAGTACTTC
CDR3aa: CASSLTPQTGFYEQYF

abundance: -
d_gene: -
j_gene: TRBJ2-3
v_gene: TRBV7-3
CDR3nt: TGTGCCAGCAGCGCCCAGGGTTTGAGCACAGATACGCAGTATTTT
CDR3aa: CASSAQGLSTDTQYF

abundance: -
d_gene: -
j_gene: TRBJ2-5
v_gene: TRBV7-8
CDR3nt: TGTGCCAGCAAACGGAGGGGTGTTAGGGAGACCCAGTACTTC
CDR3aa: CASKRRGVRETQYF

abundance: -
d_gene: TRBD2
j_gene: TRBJ2-5
v_gene: TRBV7-3
CDR3nt: TGTGCCAGCAGCTCGTCACCGACTAGCGGGGAAGAGACCCAGTACTTC
CDR3aa: CASSSSPTSGEETQYF

abundance: -
d_gene: -
j_gene: TRBJ1-1
v_gene: TRBV4-1
CDR3nt: TGCGCCAGCAGCCGGAGCTCTGAAGCTTTCTTT
CDR3aa: CASSRSSEAFF

abundance: once
d_gene: -
j_gene: TRBJ1-5
v_gene: TRBV12-3/TRBV12-4
CDR3nt: TGTGCCAGCAGTTTTGCGGGGAGTCAGCCCCAGCATTTT
CDR3aa: CASSFAGSQPQHF

abundance: -
d_gene: TRBD1
j_gene: TRBJ1-2
v_gene: TRBV14
CDR3nt: TGTGCCAGTGGGGGACAGGGAACGTATGGCTACACCTTC
CDR3aa: CASGGQGTYGYTF

abundance: -
d_gene: -
j_gene: TRBJ1-1
v_gene: TRBV3-1/TRBV3-2
CDR3nt: TGTGCCAGCAGCCGCCGCAGGGGGAACACTGAAGCTTTCTTT
CDR3aa: CASSRRRGNTEAFF

abundance: -
d_gene: -
j_gene: TRBJ1-6
v_gene: TRBV5-1
CDR3nt: TGCGCCAGCAGCTTGGGCCAGGACTATTCACCCCTCCACTTT
CDR3aa: CASSLGQDYSPLHF

abundance: -
d_gene: -
j_gene: TRBJ1-4
v_gene: TRBV19
CDR3nt: TGTGCCAGTAGCACAGGGCGAACTAATGAAAAACTGTTTTTT
CDR3aa: CASSTGRTNEKLFF